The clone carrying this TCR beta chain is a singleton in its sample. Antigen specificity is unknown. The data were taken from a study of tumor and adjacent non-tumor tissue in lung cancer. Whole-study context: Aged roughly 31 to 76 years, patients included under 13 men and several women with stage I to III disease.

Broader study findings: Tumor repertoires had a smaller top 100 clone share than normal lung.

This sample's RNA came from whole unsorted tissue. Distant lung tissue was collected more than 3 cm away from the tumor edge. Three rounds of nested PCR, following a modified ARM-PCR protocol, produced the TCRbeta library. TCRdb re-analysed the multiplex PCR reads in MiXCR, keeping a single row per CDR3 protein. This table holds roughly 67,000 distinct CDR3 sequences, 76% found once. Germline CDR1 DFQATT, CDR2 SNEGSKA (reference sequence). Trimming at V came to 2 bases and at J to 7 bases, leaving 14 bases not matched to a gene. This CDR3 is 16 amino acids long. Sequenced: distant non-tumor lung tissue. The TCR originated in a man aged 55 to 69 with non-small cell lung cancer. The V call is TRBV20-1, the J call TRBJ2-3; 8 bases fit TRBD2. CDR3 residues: CSARPRSSGTTYTQYF. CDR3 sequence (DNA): TGCAGTGCTAGACCCAGGAGTAGCGGGACAACATATACGCAGTATTTT.